The following is a T cell receptor beta chain sequence with its context. The target antigen is unknown. The V gene's germline CDR1 is SGHDT and CDR2 YYEEEE. The CDR3 has 14 amino acids. Trimming left V 6 bases short and J 7 bases short, with 17 bases between. This record belongs to a study of cytotoxic CD8 clonotypes in ibrutinib-treated CLL. Study-wide points: There were differences in sampling times between sustained-remission and progressing patients.

TCRdb's table, derived via immunoSEQ multiplex PCR, lists solely in-frame clones and lacks some. The data hold about 160,000 clones, with 81% observed a single time. This receptor was identified in a human donor with chronic lymphocytic leukemia. The source material was PBMCs, sampled after 12 months of ibrutinib treatment. The chain employs TRBV5-6 and TRBJ1-5; D ambiguous. The DNA of the CDR3 is TGTGCCAGCATCCAGCACGGTGTGGCGCAGCCCCAGCATTTT. It is translated as CASIQHGVAQPQHF.